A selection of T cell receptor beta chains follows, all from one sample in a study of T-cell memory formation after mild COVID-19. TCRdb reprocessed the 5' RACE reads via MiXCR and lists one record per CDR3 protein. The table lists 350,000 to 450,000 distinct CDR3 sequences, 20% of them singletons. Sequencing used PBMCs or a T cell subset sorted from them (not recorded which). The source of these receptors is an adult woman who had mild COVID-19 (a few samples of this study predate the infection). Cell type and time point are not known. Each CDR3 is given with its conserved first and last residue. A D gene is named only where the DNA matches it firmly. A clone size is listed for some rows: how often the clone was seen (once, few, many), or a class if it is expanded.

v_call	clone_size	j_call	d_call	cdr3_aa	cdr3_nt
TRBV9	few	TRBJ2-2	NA	CASSVEGQSAGELFF	TGTGCCAGCAGCGTAGAGGGCCAGTCCGCCGGGGAGCTGTTTTTT
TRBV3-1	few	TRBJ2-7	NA	CASSQDGRATYEQYF	TGTGCCAGCAGCCAAGATGGACGGGCCACCTACGAGCAGTACTTC
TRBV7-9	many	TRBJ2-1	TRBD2	CASRSLAGGPNEQFF	TGTGCCAGCAGGTCCCTAGCGGGAGGGCCTAATGAGCAGTTCTTC
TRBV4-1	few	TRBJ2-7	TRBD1	CASSQEKRTGGYEQYF	TGCGCCAGCAGCCAAGAGAAAAGGACAGGGGGCTACGAGCAGTACTTC
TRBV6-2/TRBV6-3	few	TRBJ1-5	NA	CASSVHQGGGGPQHF	TGTGCCAGCAGCGTACATCAGGGAGGAGGAGGTCCCCAGCATTTT
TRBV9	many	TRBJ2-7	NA	CASSGDSTTGSYEQYF	TGTGCCAGCAGCGGGGATTCGACAACGGGGTCCTACGAGCAGTACTTC
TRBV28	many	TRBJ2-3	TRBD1	CASSLSTGPVDTQYF	TGTGCCAGCAGTTTATCGACAGGGCCGGTAGATACGCAGTATTTT
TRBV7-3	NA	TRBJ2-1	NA	CASSPLRRGGYNEQFF	TGTGCCAGCAGCCCCCTCCGGAGGGGCGGCTACAATGAGCAGTTCTTC
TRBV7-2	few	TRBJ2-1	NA	CASSLGGRGPYNEQFF	TGTGCCAGCAGCTTAGGTGGCAGGGGTCCCTACAATGAGCAGTTCTTC
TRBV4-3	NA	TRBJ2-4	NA	CASSPQEGSKNIQYF	TGCGCCAGCAGCCCCCAAGAGGGGTCCAAAAACATTCAGTACTTC
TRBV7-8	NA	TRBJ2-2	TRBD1	CASSRTGTGGFGELFF	TGTGCCAGCAGCAGGACAGGGACAGGGGGCTTCGGGGAGCTGTTTTTT
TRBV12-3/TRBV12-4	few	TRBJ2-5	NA	CASSARSEGWETQYF	TGTGCCAGCAGCGCCCGCAGTGAGGGATGGGAGACCCAGTACTTC
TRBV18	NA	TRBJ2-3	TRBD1	CASSPRTGRTDTQYF	TGTGCCAGCTCACCGAGGACAGGGCGAACAGATACGCAGTATTTT
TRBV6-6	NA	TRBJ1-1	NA	CASSYPGLEKAFF	TGTGCCAGCAGTTACCCAGGGTTGGAGAAAGCTTTCTTT
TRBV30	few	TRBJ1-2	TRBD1	CAWTRTGGGYTF	TGTGCCTGGACTCGGACAGGGGGTGGCTACACCTTC
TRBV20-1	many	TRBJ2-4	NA	CSARDELLGEKVQYF	TGCAGTGCCCGAGACGAATTACTAGGGGAGAAGGTTCAGTACTTC
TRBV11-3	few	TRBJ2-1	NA	CASSTNRERLYNEQFF	TGTGCCAGCAGCACTAACCGGGAGAGGCTCTACAATGAGCAGTTCTTC
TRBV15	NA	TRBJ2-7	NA	CAVRGQGPYEQYF	TGTGCCGTCAGGGGTCAAGGCCCCTACGAGCAGTACTTC
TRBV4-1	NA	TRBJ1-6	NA	CASSQDVGVNSPLHF	TGCGCCAGCAGCCAAGATGTGGGGGTGAATTCACCCCTCCACTTT
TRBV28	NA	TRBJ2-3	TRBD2	CASSPGGGPSTDTQYF	TGTGCCAGCAGTCCCGGCGGGGGACCTAGCACAGATACGCAGTATTTT
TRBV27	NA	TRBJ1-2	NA	CASSPYAPGRDYGYTF	TGTGCCAGCAGTCCATATGCCCCGGGGAGGGACTATGGCTACACCTTC
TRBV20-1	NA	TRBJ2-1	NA	CSETRGNEQFF	TGCAGTGAAACGAGGGGTAATGAGCAGTTCTTC
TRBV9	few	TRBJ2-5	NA	CASSVVYGGQETQYF	TGTGCCAGCAGCGTAGTGTATGGGGGGCAAGAGACCCAGTACTTC
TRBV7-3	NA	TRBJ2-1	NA	CASSFKENEQFF	TGTGCCAGCAGCTTTAAGGAGAATGAGCAGTTCTTC
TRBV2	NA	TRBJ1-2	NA	CASSEQGGYGYTF	TGTGCCAGCAGTGAACAGGGCGGCTATGGCTACACCTTC
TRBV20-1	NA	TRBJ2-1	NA	CSARDLIDSYNEQFF	TGCAGTGCTAGAGATCTTATTGACAGCTACAATGAGCAGTTCTTC
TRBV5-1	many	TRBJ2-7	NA	CASSSAGTGAYEQYF	TGCGCCAGCAGCTCTGCCGGGACGGGAGCCTACGAGCAGTACTTC
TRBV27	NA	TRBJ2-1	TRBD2	CASSLLPGLAGNEQFF	TGTGCCAGCAGTCTTCTTCCGGGACTAGCGGGCAATGAGCAGTTCTTC